These T cell receptor beta chains were read from a single sample in a study of graft-versus-host responses after intestinal transplantation. The antigens of these receptors remain unknown. Here immunoSEQ multiplex PCR was the method, and the copy in TCRdb shows in-frame clones only, minus some. The sample carries about 71,000 clones, approximately 94% recorded once. The sequences come from unstimulated CD8+ T cells sorted from spleen or lymph node cells, collected before intestinal transplant. These receptors originate from a human donor who received an intestinal transplant. CDR3s include the opening cysteine and the closing phenylalanine or tryptophan. Rows may omit the clone size; those that give it use once, few, many or a size class.

16	NA	TRBV5-1	TRBJ2-7	CASSLGEGQGFYEQYF
13	NA	TRBV6-5	TRBJ2-7	CASRGGGPYEQYF
19	NA	TRBV5-1	TRBJ2-1	CASSLAVLLREDTYNEQFF
13	NA	TRBV5-1	TRBJ2-2	CASSSGPTGELFF
17	once	TRBV7-9	TRBJ2-7	CASSFVRWDREFYEQYF
15	NA	TRBV6-1	TRBJ2-1	CASSASGSSYNEQFF
17	NA	TRBV4-2	TRBJ1-3	CASSQVAGLSSGNTIYF
15	NA	TRBV6-6	TRBJ1-2	CASSYSGTGSDGYTF
11	once	TRBV10-2	TRBJ1-2	CASLQGNGYTF
20	few	TRBV27	TRBJ1-5	CASSPLQGIHEIYSNQPQHF
16	NA	TRBV4-1	TRBJ1-5	CASSQVSGQRVQPQHF
14	NA	TRBV4-1	TRBJ2-1	CASSQGSSYNEQFF
13	NA	TRBV30	TRBJ1-4	CAWGGGSNEKLFF
18	NA	TRBV5-1	TRBJ2-1	CASSLYLAGSSYYNEQFF
14	NA	TRBV2	TRBJ2-1	CASWGGLVVDEQFF
15	NA	TRBV9	TRBJ2-1	CASSFTGASYNEQFF
17	NA	TRBV5-1	TRBJ2-1	CASSLAAVDRVYNEQFF
16	NA	TRBV4-2	TRBJ2-3	CASSQDGARGTDTQYF
14	NA	TRBV7-9	TRBJ1-4	CASSVTGGDEKLFF
12	NA	TRBV27	TRBJ2-3	CASSLQGGRWYF
19	NA	TRBV27	TRBJ1-1	CASIQLGVTYELPYTEAFF
14	NA	TRBV14	TRBJ2-7	CASSHGTGAYEQYF
13	NA	TRBV30	TRBJ2-1	CAWEATTGNEQFF
17	NA	TRBV10-2	TRBJ2-7	CASSESPHRDRAGEQYF
15	NA	TRBV9	TRBJ2-1	CASSVPGLGIDEQFF
14	NA	TRBV9	TRBJ1-5	CASVGQAHNQPQHF
13	NA	TRBV6-5	TRBJ1-2	CASRPGVNYGYTF
14	NA	TRBV6-6	TRBJ2-7	CASSYRELVHEQYF
19	NA	TRBV18	TRBJ1-3	CASSPRPRAPVNSGNTIYF
12	NA	TRBV5-8	TRBJ1-5	CASSPGDQPQHF
12	NA	TRBV4-1	TRBJ2-7	CASSQELGEQYF
15	NA	TRBV29-1	TRBJ1-1	CSVEDKGVVNTEAFF
13	NA	TRBV6-5	TRBJ2-7	CASSAQESYEQYF
14	once	TRBV7-8	TRBJ2-1	CASSLGTSLHEQFF
17	NA	TRBV4-1	TRBJ2-2	CASSYPTSGSKDGELFF
13	NA	TRBV5-4	TRBJ2-7	CASRAGETYEQYF
16	NA	TRBV5-1	TRBJ2-5	CASSLGLMDFQETQYF
14	NA	TRBV27	TRBJ1-2	CASSFQGPNYGYTF
14	NA	TRBV27	TRBJ2-5	CASSLEGRLETQYF
14	NA	TRBV2	TRBJ2-5	CASSGTGGRETQYF
15	NA	TRBV7-8	TRBJ1-5	CASSSSGDGNQPQHF
15	NA	TRBV6-5	TRBJ2-2	CASSYKLAGLGELFF
13	NA	TRBV18	TRBJ2-1	CASSPTGSNEQFF
15	NA	TRBV21-1	TRBJ2-7	CASVGRGLYTYEQYF
15	NA	TRBV19	TRBJ2-1	CASNRGVSSYNEQFF
15	NA	TRBV27	TRBJ2-7	CASSYRTSLVDEQYF
15	NA	TRBV27	TRBJ2-1	CASNQLAGGYNEQFF
14	NA	TRBV5-1	TRBJ2-1	CASTVQSSYNEQFF
17	NA	TRBV7-3	TRBJ2-2	CASSLELAGAGTGELFF